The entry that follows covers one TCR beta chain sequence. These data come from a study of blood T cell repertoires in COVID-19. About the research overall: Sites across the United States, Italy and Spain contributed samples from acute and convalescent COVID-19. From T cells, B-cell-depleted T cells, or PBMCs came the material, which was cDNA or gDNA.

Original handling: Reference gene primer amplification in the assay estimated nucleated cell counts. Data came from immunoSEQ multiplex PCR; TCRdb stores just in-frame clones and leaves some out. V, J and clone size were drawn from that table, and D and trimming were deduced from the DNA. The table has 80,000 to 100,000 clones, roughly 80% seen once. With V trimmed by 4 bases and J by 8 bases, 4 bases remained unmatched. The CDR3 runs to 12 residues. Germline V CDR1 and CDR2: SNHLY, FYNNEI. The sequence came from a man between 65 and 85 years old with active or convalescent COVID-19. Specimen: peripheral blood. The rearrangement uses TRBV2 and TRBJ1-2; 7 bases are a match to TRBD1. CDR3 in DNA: TGTGCCAGCAGTGTTGACAGGGAGGGCTACACCTTC. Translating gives CASSVDREGYTF. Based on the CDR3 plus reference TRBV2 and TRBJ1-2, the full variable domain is EPEVTQTPSHQVTQMGQEVILRCVPISNHLYFYWYRQILGQKVEFLVSFYNNEISEKSEIFDDQFSVERPDGSNFTLKIRSTKLEDSAMYFCASSVDREGYTFGSGTRLTVV.